This TCR beta chain stems from a study of T cell responses to AZD1222 COVID-19 vaccine. Whole-study findings and limits: It was only six AZD1222 recipients who were seropositive at baseline. Close to half of all spike-specific TCRs reportedly target regions of the variants that are unmutated. There were mostly white British donors and more females than males, and clonal diversity was possibly underestimated. Repertoires were obtained solely post-peak T cell response.

The method was immunoSEQ multiplex PCR; TCRdb's version includes in-frame clones alone and lacks a portion of them. Among tens of thousands of clones listed, roughly 80% were seen once. Comments on this clone: The antigen is not known.

V lost 9 bases and J lost 6, with 15 bases in between. CDR3 length: 12 amino acids. The germline gives CDR1 LNHDA, CDR2 SQIVND (reference sequence). J is TRBJ2-7 and V is TRBV19, with D possibly matching TRBD2 (7 bases). The sample here was peripheral blood, taken on day 0 of AZD1222 vaccination. This clonotype originated in an adult in good health. The CDR3 DNA reads TGTGCCAGCAATAAAGGGGGGGGCGAGCAGTACTTC. This sequence encodes CASNKGGGEQYF.